This TCR beta chain was sequenced in a study of CD8+ T cells in alopecia areata (dated by TCRdb to between 2018 and 2020). As for the study more broadly: The treated patients took part in an open-label pilot trial in which moderate-to-severe alopecia areata was treated with oral tofacitinib at 5 to 10 mg twice daily. For the treated patients, the SALT score, which quantifies what percentage of scalp surface area is affected, served as the measure of disease severity. immunoSEQ multiplex PCR using 35 Vbeta forward primers and 13 Jbeta reverse primers was used to amplify TCRbeta CDR3 regions. On the human side, TCRbeta sequencing was run on scalp tissue and on sorted CD4+ and CD8+ peripheral blood T cells from healthy controls and from alopecia areata patients with either patchy or totalis/universalis disease. Tofacitinib was administered for 6 to 18 months, and 6 months of follow-up off drug were then conducted to assess delayed response and recurrence. Scalp clonality was compared across normal scalp (n=4), patchy alopecia areata scalp (n=8), and alopecia totalis/universalis scalp (n=8). The RNA source kit depended on sample type: the PAXgene miRNA kit for fixed scalp, the miRNeasy kit for PBMCs, and the RNeasy kit for mouse skin. High-throughput TCRbeta sequencing was used to examine T cell clonal expansion in alopecia areata in both the C3H/HeJ mouse model and human patients. Biopsies were taken from tofacitinib-treated patients at baseline and again at 4 and 24 weeks into treatment, and several of those patients also had a later scalp biopsy. On the study overall, not on this receptor specifically: Compared with normal scalp, lesional scalp, particularly in alopecia totalis/universalis, had higher clonality and more expanded CD8+ clones, which suggests antigenic drive. Many expanded lesional clones were found to persist in scalp and blood during tofacitinib treatment, and relapse after treatment cessation may be partly explained by this persistence. Tofacitinib significantly decreased scalp clonality and the number of expanded CD8+ clones among the top 100 scalp clones. Because the treated cohort was small and had just a single nonresponder, larger studies are needed to establish links between baseline CD8+ expansion and response. Scalp TCR repertoire analysis is complicated because resident alphabeta T cells in normal human skin are also sequenced, whereas mouse skin is dominated by gammadelta T cells. Shared TCR sequences between patients were less evident than in mice, which may be partly attributable to HLA diversity in the patient population.

Per the germline V gene, MDHEN is the CDR1 and SYDVKM is the CDR2. The V and J ends are trimmed by 2 bases and 6 bases, leaving 4 bases between them. Spanning cysteine to phenylalanine, the CDR3 consists of 12 amino acids. The kept DNA is CDR3 alone, 36 bases in frame from the first base. This clone appeared a few times. The specificity of this receptor is unknown. Base qualities are not provided; no much larger clone lies one nucleotide away. This specimen includes other DNA sequences encoding the same CDR3. The time point label, as the study defines it: about 4 weeks on oral tofacitinib. The intended sense of this specimen's treatment or condition label: oral pan-JAK inhibitor, 5-10 mg twice daily. Lesional scalp punch biopsies and peripheral blood were collected from alopecia areata patients. After PBMCs were isolated by density centrifugation and stained for CD3, CD4 and CD8, a FACSAria was used to sort CD4+ and CD8+ T cells.

Library creation used the immunoSEQ multiplex PCR assay. RNA was extracted from all samples and reverse transcribed into cDNA as template for TCR sequencing. First-strand cDNA was synthesized with SuperScript III using a 2:1 mix of oligo-dT and random hexamers. Amplification bias was assessed with a synthetic immune receptor repertoire, and residual bias was removed computationally. From the authors' description of their analysis: Raw reads were preprocessed for error removal, and CDR3 was defined according to IMGT conventions as running from the conserved cysteine to phenylalanine. Clonality was computed as 1 minus the Shannon entropy, with the entropy normalized by log2 of the number of productive unique TCRs. Scalp TCRbeta sequences were cross-referenced with sorted blood CD4 and CD8 repertoires so that the CD4 or CD8 identity of scalp clones could be inferred. Not all clones reach the TCRdb copy of this immuneACCESS table, which keeps in-frame sequences only. Checked studies attribute under half of the gap to unresolved V genes and leave the rest unexplained. That table furnishes V, J and clone size, whereas the DNA furnished D and trimming. For this sample there are about 140,000 clones; around 82% appear just once. About 25% of the sample is taken by the ten largest.

The sample consisted of CD8+ T cells sorted from blood, taken at week 4, from a patient treated with tofacitinib. The chain couples TRBV28 to TRBJ2-2; the D gene lacks a confident call. This clonotype was obtained from a human donor with alopecia areata. The CDR3 here reads CASSLSAGELFF. The sequence in DNA is TGTGCCAGCAGTTTAAGCGCCGGGGAGCTGTTTTTT.